The rows below give T cell receptor beta chains drawn from one sample of a study of control samples from healthy donors and cancer patients. Clones were sequenced by immunoSEQ multiplex PCR, and TCRdb holds only the in-frame ones, with some missing. The table has around 150,000 clones, about 90% seen once. Source material: blood. The receptors shown here come from a man aged 25 to 40 in good health. CDR3s include the opening cysteine and the closing phenylalanine or tryptophan. D genes are given only for firm matches. Size values are once, few and many counts, or a class for expanded clones, and some rows have none.

clone_size: NA; d_call: NA; j_call: TRBJ2-7; v_call: TRBV7-9; cdr3_nt: TGTGCCAGCAGCTTAGTCGTTGGGCAGGGAAAGTACTTC; cdr3_aa: CASSLVVGQGKYF
clone_size: NA; d_call: NA; j_call: TRBJ2-1; v_call: TRBV27; cdr3_nt: TGTGCCAGCAGTTATGGAGGGCTCGGAGATGTTGATGAGCAGTTCTTC; cdr3_aa: CASSYGGLGDVDEQFF
clone_size: NA; d_call: NA; j_call: TRBJ1-1; v_call: TRBV19; cdr3_nt: TGTGCCAGTAGTGTAGCACAGGGAAGGACTGAAGCTTTCTTT; cdr3_aa: CASSVAQGRTEAFF
clone_size: NA; d_call: NA; j_call: TRBJ1-5; v_call: TRBV7-9; cdr3_nt: TGTGCCAGCAGCAGAAGCGCGGGAACTGGCAATCAGCCCCAGCATTTT; cdr3_aa: CASSRSAGTGNQPQHF
clone_size: once; d_call: TRBD2; j_call: TRBJ2-7; v_call: TRBV6-6; cdr3_nt: TGTGCCAGCAGCGGGAGGGCCGGCGAGCAGTACTTC; cdr3_aa: CASSGRAGEQYF
clone_size: NA; d_call: NA; j_call: TRBJ1-4; v_call: TRBV7-9; cdr3_nt: TGTGCCAGCAGCTTATCTGAAAAACTGTTTTTT; cdr3_aa: CASSLSEKLFF
clone_size: NA; d_call: NA; j_call: TRBJ1-2; v_call: TRBV28; cdr3_nt: TGTGCCAGCAGTTTATACAGGCGGCAGGACAAGGGCTACACCTTC; cdr3_aa: CASSLYRRQDKGYTF
clone_size: NA; d_call: TRBD1; j_call: TRBJ2-4; v_call: TRBV7-9; cdr3_nt: TGTGCCAGCAGCCAGGGGGAGGCCAAAAACATTCAGTACTTC; cdr3_aa: CASSQGEAKNIQYF
clone_size: NA; d_call: TRBD1; j_call: TRBJ2-3; v_call: TRBV3-1/TRBV3-2; cdr3_nt: TGTGCCAGCAGCAATGGACAGGGATTTTCAGATACGCAGTATTTT; cdr3_aa: CASSNGQGFSDTQYF
clone_size: NA; d_call: TRBD1; j_call: TRBJ2-5; v_call: TRBV9; cdr3_nt: TGTGCCAGCAGGCGCGACAGGGGAGTTGGGGAGACCCAGTACTTC; cdr3_aa: CASRRDRGVGETQYF
clone_size: NA; d_call: NA; j_call: TRBJ1-4; v_call: TRBV5-5; cdr3_nt: TGTGCCAGCAGCTGGAGCCACGGAAATGAAAAACTGTTTTTT; cdr3_aa: CASSWSHGNEKLFF
clone_size: NA; d_call: NA; j_call: TRBJ2-2; v_call: TRBV5-1; cdr3_nt: TGCGCCAGCAGCCTCCCCGGGGGCGACACCGGGGAGCTGTTTTTT; cdr3_aa: CASSLPGGDTGELFF
clone_size: NA; d_call: NA; j_call: TRBJ2-2; v_call: TRBV5-6; cdr3_nt: TGTGCCAGCAGCCGAGACGAGGCGAACACCGGGGAGCTGTTTTTT; cdr3_aa: CASSRDEANTGELFF
clone_size: NA; d_call: NA; j_call: TRBJ1-5; v_call: TRBV7-9; cdr3_nt: TGTACCAGCAGCTTAGGCGGGCCCCAGCATTTT; cdr3_aa: CTSSLGGPQHF
clone_size: NA; d_call: TRBD2; j_call: TRBJ2-1; v_call: TRBV6-5; cdr3_nt: TGTGCCAGCAGACTACACACTAGCGGGGGGGTACAGTTCTTC; cdr3_aa: CASRLHTSGGVQFF
clone_size: NA; d_call: NA; j_call: TRBJ2-7; v_call: TRBV12-3/TRBV12-4; cdr3_nt: TGTGCCAGCAGTAGCACCCACAGGGACGAGCAGTACTTC; cdr3_aa: CASSSTHRDEQYF
clone_size: NA; d_call: NA; j_call: TRBJ2-7; v_call: TRBV7-2; cdr3_nt: TGTGCCAGCAGCTACGACAGTGGCCCGTCCTACGAGCAGTACTTC; cdr3_aa: CASSYDSGPSYEQYF
clone_size: NA; d_call: NA; j_call: TRBJ2-3; v_call: TRBV11-3; cdr3_nt: TGTGCCAGCAGCACCAGAGAGTCCCTCACAGATACGCAGTATTTT; cdr3_aa: CASSTRESLTDTQYF
clone_size: NA; d_call: NA; j_call: TRBJ2-3; v_call: TRBV2; cdr3_nt: TGTGCCAGCAGCTTGAGGGTCGATACGCAGTATTTT; cdr3_aa: CASSLRVDTQYF
clone_size: NA; d_call: NA; j_call: TRBJ2-1; v_call: TRBV2; cdr3_nt: TGTGCCAGCAGCTCAGGGACCACTCCGAACAATGAGCAGTTCTTC; cdr3_aa: CASSSGTTPNNEQFF
clone_size: few; d_call: NA; j_call: TRBJ1-1; v_call: TRBV6-6; cdr3_nt: TGTGCCAGCAAGAGGGCGAACACTGAAGCTTTCTTT; cdr3_aa: CASKRANTEAFF
clone_size: once; d_call: NA; j_call: TRBJ1-5; v_call: TRBV7-9; cdr3_nt: TGTGCCAGCAGCCGGGGGGCCGGTAATCCCCAGCATTTT; cdr3_aa: CASSRGAGNPQHF
clone_size: NA; d_call: NA; j_call: TRBJ2-4; v_call: TRBV12-3/TRBV12-4; cdr3_nt: TGTGCCAGCAGTTTCCCCGGTGAAAACATTCAGTACTTC; cdr3_aa: CASSFPGENIQYF
clone_size: NA; d_call: NA; j_call: TRBJ2-4; v_call: TRBV7-9; cdr3_nt: TGTGCCAGCAGCTTTGGACAGTCTATCAACATTCAGTACTTC; cdr3_aa: CASSFGQSINIQYF
clone_size: NA; d_call: NA; j_call: TRBJ2-5; v_call: TRBV18; cdr3_nt: TGTGCCAGCTCACCCGTCGGACGGTCCCGTGAGACCCAGTACTTC; cdr3_aa: CASSPVGRSRETQYF
clone_size: NA; d_call: NA; j_call: TRBJ2-1; v_call: TRBV5-4; cdr3_nt: TGTGCCAGCAGCCCAGAGCTTCAGAGGGGTGACAATGAGCAGTTCTTC; cdr3_aa: CASSPELQRGDNEQFF
clone_size: NA; d_call: TRBD2; j_call: TRBJ2-3; v_call: TRBV3-1/TRBV3-2; cdr3_nt: TGTGCCAGCAGCCAAGGGTTGGGGCTAGCGGGAGGTGATACGCAGTATTTT; cdr3_aa: CASSQGLGLAGGDTQYF
clone_size: NA; d_call: NA; j_call: TRBJ2-1; v_call: TRBV2; cdr3_nt: TGTGCCACAGGCCGGGACACCGTTTCGGGTGAGCAGTTCTTC; cdr3_aa: CATGRDTVSGEQFF
clone_size: NA; d_call: NA; j_call: TRBJ1-5; v_call: TRBV28; cdr3_nt: TGTGCCAGCAGAGGTTCTTGGAGGCGCAATCAGCCCCAGCATTTT; cdr3_aa: CASRGSWRRNQPQHF
clone_size: NA; d_call: TRBD2; j_call: TRBJ2-3; v_call: TRBV3-1/TRBV3-2; cdr3_nt: TGTGCCAGCAGCCCGGGGGGGCTCGATACGCAGTATTTT; cdr3_aa: CASSPGGLDTQYF
clone_size: NA; d_call: NA; j_call: TRBJ2-2; v_call: TRBV3-1/TRBV3-2; cdr3_nt: TGTGCCAGCAGCCACTCCTACCTCCAGGGGACCGGGGAGCTGTTTTTT; cdr3_aa: CASSHSYLQGTGELFF
clone_size: NA; d_call: TRBD2; j_call: TRBJ2-3; v_call: TRBV5-1; cdr3_nt: TGCCCCAGCAGCTTACGGGGGGGCGAAGGGGTAGCAGATACGCAGTATTTT; cdr3_aa: CPSSLRGGEGVADTQYF
clone_size: NA; d_call: TRBD1; j_call: TRBJ1-5; v_call: TRBV10-3; cdr3_nt: TGTGCCATCAGGGCCGGGACAGGGGCCGAGAGCAATCAGCCCCAGCATTTT; cdr3_aa: CAIRAGTGAESNQPQHF
clone_size: NA; d_call: TRBD2; j_call: TRBJ2-1; v_call: TRBV5-4; cdr3_nt: TGTGCCAGCAGCCCGCGTGGGGGGGTTGAATCCTACAATGAGCAGTTCTTC; cdr3_aa: CASSPRGGVESYNEQFF
clone_size: NA; d_call: NA; j_call: TRBJ1-1; v_call: TRBV6-6; cdr3_nt: TGTGCCAGCACCCTAGTTCGAGGGTCCACTGAAGCTTTCTTT; cdr3_aa: CASTLVRGSTEAFF
clone_size: NA; d_call: NA; j_call: TRBJ2-7; v_call: TRBV6-5; cdr3_nt: TGTGCCAGCAGTTCCCACACAAACAGGGACGAGCAGTACTTC; cdr3_aa: CASSSHTNRDEQYF
clone_size: NA; d_call: NA; j_call: TRBJ2-6; v_call: TRBV5-1; cdr3_nt: TGCGCCAGCAGCTTGCTGGGCTCTGGGGCCAACGTCCTGACTTTC; cdr3_aa: CASSLLGSGANVLTF
clone_size: NA; d_call: NA; j_call: TRBJ1-5; v_call: TRBV6-1; cdr3_nt: TGTGCCAGCGGTGAACTCGGACGGGGTCAGCCCCAGCATTTT; cdr3_aa: CASGELGRGQPQHF
clone_size: NA; d_call: NA; j_call: TRBJ1-2; v_call: TRBV7-9; cdr3_nt: TGTGCCAGCAGCTTAGCAGAGTTAGCTAACTATGGCTACACCTTC; cdr3_aa: CASSLAELANYGYTF
clone_size: NA; d_call: NA; j_call: TRBJ1-1; v_call: TRBV27; cdr3_nt: TGTGCCAGCAGTTGGGGGAGTAAGGACACTGAAGCTTTCTTT; cdr3_aa: CASSWGSKDTEAFF
clone_size: NA; d_call: NA; j_call: TRBJ1-1; v_call: TRBV9; cdr3_nt: TGTGCCAGCAGCGCCAGGCCACAGGGAACTGAAGCTTTCTTT; cdr3_aa: CASSARPQGTEAFF
clone_size: NA; d_call: NA; j_call: TRBJ1-3; v_call: TRBV4-3; cdr3_nt: TGCGCCAGCAGCCAAAACTTAAACACCATATATTTT; cdr3_aa: CASSQNLNTIYF
clone_size: many; d_call: NA; j_call: TRBJ2-7; v_call: TRBV6-5; cdr3_nt: TGTGCCAGCTGGAGTGGACAGCTCCAAGCCTACGAGCAGTACTTC; cdr3_aa: CASWSGQLQAYEQYF
clone_size: NA; d_call: NA; j_call: TRBJ1-2; v_call: TRBV27; cdr3_nt: TGTGCCAGCAGTTCCACCTCAGGGTTAGGGGGCTACACCTTC; cdr3_aa: CASSSTSGLGGYTF
clone_size: once; d_call: NA; j_call: TRBJ1-5; v_call: TRBV19; cdr3_nt: TGTGCCAGTACTCCTGGGACCGGGCCCTTTAGGCCCCAGCATTTT; cdr3_aa: CASTPGTGPFRPQHF
clone_size: NA; d_call: NA; j_call: TRBJ1-6; v_call: TRBV3-1/TRBV3-2; cdr3_nt: TGTGCCAGCAGCCCCCGGACTCGATCACCCCTCCACTTT; cdr3_aa: CASSPRTRSPLHF
clone_size: few; d_call: TRBD1; j_call: TRBJ1-6; v_call: TRBV7-9; cdr3_nt: TGTGCCAGCAGCTTATTCGGGACAGAAAATAATTCACCCCTCCACTTT; cdr3_aa: CASSLFGTENNSPLHF
clone_size: NA; d_call: NA; j_call: TRBJ2-7; v_call: TRBV11-2; cdr3_nt: TGTGCCAGCAGCTTGACGGGGACTGTAGGGTACGAGCAGTACTTC; cdr3_aa: CASSLTGTVGYEQYF
clone_size: NA; d_call: NA; j_call: TRBJ2-1; v_call: TRBV3-1/TRBV3-2; cdr3_nt: TGTGCCAGCAGCCAAGGCTGGACCAAAGATTACAATGAGCAGTTCTTC; cdr3_aa: CASSQGWTKDYNEQFF
clone_size: NA; d_call: NA; j_call: TRBJ2-1; v_call: TRBV6-5; cdr3_nt: TGTGCCAGCAGTTCATCCCTACCTTATGAGCAGTTCTTC; cdr3_aa: CASSSSLPYEQFF
clone_size: NA; d_call: NA; j_call: TRBJ2-5; v_call: TRBV7-9; cdr3_nt: TGTGCCAGCAGCCCCCCCACGAGGCCTCAAGAGACCCAGTACTTC; cdr3_aa: CASSPPTRPQETQYF
clone_size: NA; d_call: NA; j_call: TRBJ1-3; v_call: TRBV19; cdr3_nt: TGTGCCAGTAGTTCCTCGGACGGCCGAGGTGAAATCTCTGGAAACACCATATATTTT; cdr3_aa: CASSSSDGRGEISGNTIYF
clone_size: NA; d_call: NA; j_call: TRBJ1-1; v_call: TRBV29-1; cdr3_nt: TGCAGCGCCCAGGTAAACACTGAAGCTTTCTTT; cdr3_aa: CSAQVNTEAFF
clone_size: few; d_call: TRBD1; j_call: TRBJ1-4; v_call: TRBV20-1; cdr3_nt: TGCAGTGCTAGTGGCCTAAAGCCGGGACAGGGTATTAATGAAAAACTGTTTTTT; cdr3_aa: CSASGLKPGQGINEKLFF
clone_size: NA; d_call: NA; j_call: TRBJ1-5; v_call: TRBV4-2; cdr3_nt: TGTGCCAGCAGCCAAGGAAGCGGCAATCAGCCTCAGCATTTT; cdr3_aa: CASSQGSGNQPQHF
clone_size: NA; d_call: NA; j_call: TRBJ2-4; v_call: TRBV6-5; cdr3_nt: TGTGCCAGCAGTTACTCGGAAGGGGCCAAAAACATTCAGTACTTC; cdr3_aa: CASSYSEGAKNIQYF
clone_size: NA; d_call: TRBD1; j_call: TRBJ1-4; v_call: TRBV5-1; cdr3_nt: TGCGCCAGCAGCTTGGCCGGACAGGCTCAACTGTTTTTT; cdr3_aa: CASSLAGQAQLFF
clone_size: NA; d_call: NA; j_call: TRBJ1-1; v_call: TRBV5-4; cdr3_nt: TGTGCCAGCTTATTAGACGGACTCACTGAAGCTTTCTTT; cdr3_aa: CASLLDGLTEAFF
clone_size: once; d_call: NA; j_call: TRBJ1-5; v_call: TRBV6-5; cdr3_nt: TGTGCCAGCAGTCCGATTAAAAATCAGCCCCAGCATTTT; cdr3_aa: CASSPIKNQPQHF
clone_size: NA; d_call: TRBD1; j_call: TRBJ1-1; v_call: TRBV3-1/TRBV3-2; cdr3_nt: TGTGCCAGCAGCCCACAGGACAGGCACACTGAAGCTTTCTTT; cdr3_aa: CASSPQDRHTEAFF